Shown below are 5 T cell receptor beta chains from a single sample sequenced in a study of cytomegalovirus exposure and HLA in healthy donors. Researchers ran the PCR with 60 Vbeta and 13 Jbeta primers. The method was immunoSEQ multiplex PCR; TCRdb's version includes in-frame clones alone and lacks a portion of them. Of some 200,000 clones in the sample, 75% to 90% were seen once. The sequencing sample was made of PBMCs. The receptors were gathered from a boy younger than 18 in good health and CMV-seronegative.

This clone was seen once. The chain employs TRBV4-2 and TRBJ1-2; TRBD1 matches 9 bases. The germline gives CDR1 LGHNA, CDR2 YNFKEQ. CDR3 length: 16 residues. V was clipped by 2 bases and J by 0 bases; unmatched bases: 4. CDR3: CASSQQQGAPNYGYTF. CDR3 bases: TGTGCCAGCAGCCAACAACAGGGGGCGCCTAACTATGGCTACACCTTC.

The DNA of the CDR3 is TGTGCCATCAGTGACCTGGACAGACGGAACACTGAAGCTTTCTTT. Protein product: CAISDLDRRNTEAFF. The V and J genes are TRBV10-3 and TRBJ1-1; possible D gene TRBD1, 6 bases. The CDR3 runs 15 residues. V was shortened by 3 bases and J by 1 base, with 12 bases between the two germline ends. The germline V gene has CDR1 ENHRY and CDR2 SYGVKD.

This clone was seen a few times. V usage is TRBV6-1 and J usage is TRBJ1-1; D is unclear. Germline CDR1 and CDR2: MNHNS and SASEGT. V lost 4 bases and J lost 3, with 12 bases in between. CDR3 length equals 14 residues. The chain's CDR3 is CASSVLLVDTEAFF. CDR3 DNA sequence: TGTGCCAGCAGTGTTCTCCTTGTAGACACTGAAGCTTTCTTT.

The V gene is TRBV18, the J gene TRBJ1-1; 8 bases are a match to TRBD1. The V segment lost 5 bases and the J segment 1 base; nucleotides outside the gene matches: 6. CDR1 is KGHSH, CDR2 LQKENI, per germline. The CDR3 spans 15 residues. This CDR3 is CASSNNRGRNTEAFF. DNA of the CDR3: TGTGCCAGCTCAAACAACAGGGGGAGGAACACTGAAGCTTTCTTT.

The chain joins TRBV6-6 to TRBJ1-4; 8 nucleotides match TRBD1. The CDR3 contains 16 residues. The V segment lost 7 bases and the J segment 8 bases; nucleotides outside the gene matches: 15. Germline CDR1 is MNHNY and CDR2 is SVGAGI (reference sequence). CDR3 sequence reads: CASTSTLTGGNEKLFF. The CDR3 DNA reads as TGTGCCAGCACTTCCACCCTCACAGGGGGTAACGAAAAACTGTTTTTT.